This entry lists 21 T cell receptor beta chains sequenced from one sample in a study of CD8+ T cells in alopecia areata. As the sequencing template, cDNA was produced by extracting RNA and reverse transcribing it. Generated by immunoSEQ multiplex PCR, the TCRdb table keeps only in-frame clones and is missing some. This repertoire shows roughly 110,000 clones, 56% found once; its top ten account for about 3.2%. The treatment denotes: oral pan-JAK inhibitor, 5-10 mg twice daily. This material consisted of CD4+ T cells sorted from blood, taken at week 24, from a patient treated with tofacitinib. These receptors were taken from a human donor with alopecia areata.

Here the CDR3 reads CASSESSGANVLTF. The DNA for the CDR3 is TGTGCCAGCAGCGAGAGCTCTGGGGCCAACGTCCTGACTTTC. The chain recombines TRBV9 with TRBJ2-6; D remains ambiguous. The germline V gene has CDR1 SGDLS and CDR2 YYNGEE. The CDR3 has 14 residues. V lost 3 bases and J lost 0, with 4 bases in between.

The sample holds a few counts of this clone. This chain links TRBV11-2 with TRBJ2-5; tentative D call: TRBD1 (6 bases). The germline gives CDR1 SGHAT, CDR2 FQNNGV. Trimming removed 5 bases from V and 5 bases from J, with 12 bases in between. The CDR3 totals 13 residues. The CDR3 loop is CASSIWGPETQYF. The CDR3 DNA follows: TGTGCCAGCAGCATCTGGGGGCCCGAGACCCAGTACTTC.

CDR3 in amino acids: CSPEGQETQYF. In nucleotides, the CDR3 is TGCAGTCCGGAGGGTCAAGAGACCCAGTACTTC. The rearrangement joins TRBV20-1 to TRBJ2-5; D is perhaps TRBD2 (6 bases). The CDR3 runs 11 residues. The V end lost 8 bases, the J end lost 2 bases, and 9 bases lay between the germline ends. The germline gives CDR1 DFQATT, CDR2 SNEGSKA (reference sequence).

For the CDR3, the DNA is TGCAGCGTTGAGAAGGGCAGCGCCAACTATGGCTACACCTTC. Its translation is CSVEKGSANYGYTF. The genes are TRBV29-1 and TRBJ1-2; the D is unclear. The CDR3 runs to 14 residues. In germline, CDR1 is SQVTM, CDR2 ANQGSEA. V shed 3 bases and J shed 2 bases, with 13 bases lying between them.

The chain couples TRBV4-2 to TRBJ2-7; D not certain. V shed 1 base and J shed 0 bases, with 7 bases lying between them. The germline gives CDR1 LGHNA, CDR2 YNFKEQ. The CDR3 has 14 residues. CDR3 in amino acids: CASSQVDHSYEQYF. CDR3 in DNA: TGTGCCAGCAGCCAAGTAGACCACTCCTACGAGCAGTACTTC.

The chain joins TRBV28 to TRBJ2-1, with TRBD1 matching over 8 bases. Germline V CDR1 and CDR2: MDHEN, SYDVKM. V was clipped by 5 bases and J by 7 bases; unmatched bases: 7. The CDR3 loop spans 14 amino acids. CDR3 DNA: TGTGCCAGCAGTCCCGGACAGGGTTTGAATGAGCAGTTCTTC. It is translated as CASSPGQGLNEQFF.

The rearrangement uses TRBV5-1 and TRBJ1-2; D is ambiguous. This CDR3 contains 14 residues. V dropped 8 bases and J dropped 2 bases, with 16 bases sitting between them. Germline V CDR1 and CDR2: SGHRS, YFSETQ. The CDR3 bases are TGCGCCAGTTCCGGAACCCGAGGAAACTATGGCTACACCTTC. Translation gives CASSGTRGNYGYTF.

This clone has just a few counts. J is TRBJ1-1 and V is TRBV7-2; D might be TRBD1 (5 bases). CDR1 is SGHTA, CDR2 FQGNSA, per germline. Trimming took 1 base from V and 8 from J, leaving 11 bases between them. The CDR3 spans 13 residues. The CDR3 DNA is TGTGCCAGCAGCTTAGAGAGGACATCGGAAGCTTTCTTT. Encoded protein: CASSLERTSEAFF.

This rearrangement joins TRBV7-2 to TRBJ2-7, with D uncertain. V dropped 5 bases and J dropped 2 bases, with 13 bases sitting between them. The CDR3 is 14 amino acids. Germline V gene sequence: CDR1 SGHTA, CDR2 FQGNSA. In DNA, the CDR3 is TGTGCCAGCAGCCCCGATAGGGTCACCTACGAGCAGTACTTC. Translated: CASSPDRVTYEQYF.

The chain employs TRBV4-3 and TRBJ2-3; D ambiguous. The germline V gene encodes CDR1 LGHNA and CDR2 YSLEER. V was cut by 2 bases and J by 3 bases, with 6 bases left in between. CDR3 length: 13 amino acids. CDR3 sequence (DNA): TGCGCCAGCAGCCAACCAGAGACAGATACGCAGTATTTT. Translated, it gives CASSQPETDTQYF.

V is TRBV5-1 and J is TRBJ2-5; 9 bases line up with TRBD2. The CDR3 totals 15 residues. Germline V lookup: CDR1 SGHRS, CDR2 YFSETQ. V trimming: 4 bases; J trimming: 2 bases; junction bases outside the gene matches: 6. This CDR3 is CASSPSGGPQETQYF. DNA of the CDR3: TGCGCCAGCAGCCCGAGCGGGGGGCCGCAAGAGACCCAGTACTTC.

This clone appeared a few times. This rearrangement joins TRBV29-1 to TRBJ2-1, with D possibly being TRBD1 or TRBD2 (5 bases each). Germline CDR1 and CDR2: SQVTM and ANQGSEA. The length of the CDR3 is 14 residues. Trimming cost V 4 bases and J 0 bases, with 10 bases left between them. CDR3 coding DNA: TGCAGCGTTGTTGAGGGGAGCTCCTACAATGAGCAGTTCTTC. Translation: CSVVEGSSYNEQFF.

The V and J genes are TRBV6-1 and TRBJ2-5; a weak D match, TRBD2 (7 bases). V lost 0 bases, J lost 5 bases, and 13 bases lay in between. Germline loops: CDR1 MNHNS, CDR2 SASEGT. The CDR3 sequence is 15 residues long. This chain's CDR3 is CASSEAGGPTETQYF. The CDR3 region has the DNA TGTGCCAGCAGTGAAGCGGGGGGGCCGACGGAGACCCAGTACTTC.

The V call is TRBV11-2, the J call TRBJ2-5; the D is unclear. This CDR3 is 12 amino acids long. The germline V gene encodes CDR1 SGHAT and CDR2 FQNNGV. The V end was cut by 5 bases, the J end by 0 bases, with 4 bases between. CDR3 nucleotide sequence: TGTGCCAGCAGCCGGTACCAAGAGACCCAGTACTTC. Protein: CASSRYQETQYF.

This clone was observed a few times. The chain recombines TRBV29-1 with TRBJ1-2; TRBD1 might be the D (5 bases). Germline V gene lookup returns CDR1 SQVTM and CDR2 ANQGSEA. Trimming stripped 7 bases from V and 7 bases from J, with 16 bases between. The CDR3 consists of 12 residues. CDR3: CSGDWGGGGYTF. The CDR3 DNA reads as TGCAGCGGTGACTGGGGGGGTGGTGGCTACACCTTC.

This clone was seen only a few times. The genes are TRBV6-5 and TRBJ2-5; D is perhaps TRBD1 (5 bases). V lost 3 bases, J lost 7 bases, and 6 bases lay in between. The CDR3 has 11 amino acids. The germline gives CDR1 MNHEY, CDR2 SVGAGI. The CDR3 sequence is CASSYQGTQYF. DNA for the CDR3: TGTGCCAGCAGTTATCAGGGGACCCAGTACTTC.

The chain links TRBV29-1 to TRBJ2-5; the D gene is possibly TRBD2 (6 bases). The CDR3 extends over 13 amino acids. Trimming took 6 bases from V and 4 from J, leaving 15 bases between them. Germline values: CDR1 SQVTM, CDR2 ANQGSEA. The CDR3 sequence: CSVDGGVGETQYF. In DNA form, the CDR3 reads TGCAGCGTGGACGGCGGGGTTGGAGAGACCCAGTACTTC.

This clone was seen only once. The chain couples TRBV13 to TRBJ2-7, with a weak D call TRBD2 (5 bases). V lost 0 bases to trimming and J lost 6 bases, with 12 bases between them. The CDR3 totals 14 residues. The germline CDR1 and CDR2 sequences are PRHDT and FYEKMQ (reference sequence). CDR3 DNA: TGTGCCAGCAGCTTAGGCGGGAAGCTCTCCGAGCAGTACTTC. Its protein product is CASSLGGKLSEQYF.

This clone is a singleton in its sample. V gene TRBV5-1 combines with J gene TRBJ2-3, with TRBD1 matching over 10 bases. The length of the CDR3 is 14 residues. Per germline, CDR1 SGHRS and CDR2 YFSETQ. The V and J ends lost 4 bases and 5 bases, in that order; junction bases with no gene match: 4. The CDR3 DNA reads TGCGCCAGCAGCAGAGGACAGGGGGAAGATACGCAGTATTTT. This gives the protein CASSRGQGEDTQYF.

The chain recombines TRBV29-1 with TRBJ1-2, with 7 bases matching TRBD1. The CDR3 loop spans 14 amino acids. CDR1 and CDR2 from the germline V gene are SQVTM and ANQGSEA. The V gene end was trimmed by 6 bases and the J gene end by 1 base; junction bases not matched to a gene: 8. The CDR3 protein is CSVATGVGNYGYTF. CDR3 DNA: TGCAGCGTGGCAACAGGGGTGGGTAACTATGGCTACACCTTC. Looking up the rest from reference TRBV29-1 and TRBJ1-2 gives the full variable domain: SAVISQKPSRDICQRGTSLTIQCQVDSQVTMMFWYRQQPGQSLTLIATANQGSEATYESGFVIDKFPISRPNLTFSTLTVSNMSPEDSSIYLCSVATGVGNYGYTFGSGTRLTVV.

CDR3 coding DNA: TGTGCCAGCAGCCGGACCGGGACAGGGAGGAGCAATCAGCCCCAGCATTTT. This gives the protein CASSRTGTGRSNQPQHF. The chain links TRBV4-2 to TRBJ1-5, with 9 bases identical to TRBD1. This CDR3 spans 17 amino acids. Germline V CDR1 and CDR2: LGHNA, YNFKEQ. J was trimmed by 1 base and V by 4 bases; bases with no gene match: 8.